The clone carrying this T cell receptor beta chain has only one observation. The data stem from a study of cytotoxic CD8 clonotypes in ibrutinib-treated CLL. Deep sequencing aimed at 1 in 200,000 to 1 in 1 million T cells' resolution. Sequencing was performed with immunoSEQ multiplex PCR; in TCRdb, only in-frame clones are kept and a portion is missing. This table has 300,000 or so clones, over 60% appearing once. The origin of this receptor is a human donor with chronic lymphocytic leukemia. The material sequenced was PBMCs, taken after 36 months of ibrutinib treatment.

The CDR3: CASARDGLSYEQYF. CDR3 nucleotide sequence: TGTGCCAGCGCTAGGGACGGACTTTCCTACGAGCAGTACTTC. The rearrangement joins TRBV7-9 to TRBJ2-7, with D perhaps given as TRBD1 or TRBD2 (5 bases each). This CDR3 region has 14 residues. Germline loops: CDR1 SEHNR, CDR2 FQNEAQ (reference sequence). The V end lost 8 bases, the J end lost 1 base, and 15 bases lay between the germline ends.